The 7 T cell receptor beta chains listed next were all sequenced from one sample in a study of post-analysis software for immune sequencing data. The study's findings and limits: Among roughly 5 TRBV segments more frequent in patients than controls were TRBV5-6, TRBV5-1 and TRBV20-1.

These TCRs are of unknown antigen specificity. Incorporated into the TCR beta cDNA libraries were unique molecular identifiers, which served to reduce PCR and sequencing biases. TCRdb called the PCR reads again in MiXCR, with one record for every CDR3 protein. The sample holds hundreds of thousands of distinct CDR3 sequences; 53% are singletons and the top ten take about 4.8%. Sequenced: blood. These receptors all come from a girl aged 5 to 17 with multiple sclerosis.

The chain is built from TRBV10-3 and TRBJ2-7; 9 nucleotides line up with TRBD1. CDR3 length equals 14 residues. Trimming removed 4 bases from V and 5 bases from J; junction bases left unmatched: 6. Germline values: CDR1 ENHRY, CDR2 SYGVKD. CDR3 residues: CAISGSRDRDEQYF. In DNA form, the CDR3 reads TGTGCCATCAGTGGGTCCCGGGACAGGGACGAGCAGTACTTC.

The gene calls are TRBV29-1 and TRBJ2-3; TRBD2 agrees at 7 bases. V gave up 3 bases and J gave up 3 bases; unmatched junction bases: 9. This CDR3 is 15 amino acids long. Germline V lookup: CDR1 SQVTM, CDR2 ANQGSEA. CDR3 nucleotides: TGCAGCGTTGATGGTAGCGGGTATGGAACAGATACGCAGTATTTT. Protein product: CSVDGSGYGTDTQYF.

The chain carries TRBV29-1 and TRBJ2-1; TRBD1 matches 10 bases. Germline V gene data show CDR1 as SQVTM and CDR2 as ANQGSEA. The junction had 11 bases not matched to a gene; V was cut back by 5 bases and J by 4 bases. The CDR3 is 16 residues long. CDR3 residues: CSVPYRDRGRYNEQFF. CDR3 bases: TGCAGCGTTCCCTACCGGGACAGGGGTCGATACAATGAGCAGTTCTTC.

J is TRBJ1-2 and V is TRBV29-1, with D uncertain. V lost 7 bases, J lost 2 bases, and 14 bases lay in between. CDR3 size: 13 residues. Germline V gene data show CDR1 as SQVTM and CDR2 as ANQGSEA. CDR3 sequence: CSAGPQTNYGYTF. CDR3 nucleotide sequence: TGCAGCGCCGGACCTCAAACCAACTATGGCTACACCTTC.

This chain uses TRBV6-5 with TRBJ1-5; no clear D gene. Trimming shortened V by 7 bases and J by 0 bases, and 25 bases separated the two germline ends. Germline V CDR1 and CDR2: MNHEY, SVGAGI. The CDR3 has 19 residues. CDR3 protein: CASTSTPARTGYSNQPQHF. The CDR3 region has the DNA TGTGCCAGCACTTCTACCCCTGCTCGGACGGGGTATAGCAATCAGCCCCAGCATTTT.

This chain links TRBV29-1 with TRBJ2-1; 9 nucleotides line up with TRBD1. This CDR3 contains 14 residues. Losses at the gene ends were 5 bases for V and 2 bases for J; bases not matched to a gene: 4. In germline, CDR1 is SQVTM, CDR2 ANQGSEA. The CDR3 loop reads CSVPTGGPYNEQFF. The DNA of the CDR3 is TGCAGCGTTCCTACAGGGGGCCCCTACAATGAGCAGTTCTTC.

This chain connects TRBV29-1 to TRBJ1-2; no clear D. Germline V gene lookup returns CDR1 SQVTM and CDR2 ANQGSEA. This CDR3 contains 15 residues. V dropped 6 bases and J dropped 0 bases, with 17 bases sitting between them. CDR3 amino acids: CSVRREHIPNYGYTF. The CDR3 nucleotides read TGCAGCGTAAGGAGGGAACACATCCCTAACTATGGCTACACCTTC.